One and the same sample provided the 13 T cell receptor beta chains below, sequenced in a study of cytomegalovirus exposure and HLA in healthy donors. The primer mix had 60 Vbeta and 13 Jbeta primers. Libraries were prepared by immunoSEQ multiplex PCR; TCRdb keeps only in-frame clonotypes and omits some of them. The sample contains about 120,000 clones, about 68% of which appear only once. Material: PBMCs. The receptors were sampled from a woman between 35 and 50 years old in good health and CMV-seropositive.

This rearrangement joins TRBV5-6 to TRBJ1-6, with 7 bases that match TRBD1. Trimming at V came to 3 bases and at J to 4 bases, leaving 1 base not matched to a gene. Germline V gives CDR1 SGHDT, CDR2 YYEEEE. This CDR3 has 14 residues. The CDR3 spells CASSSGQYNSPLHF. DNA for the CDR3: TGTGCCAGCAGCTCGGGACAGTATAATTCACCCCTCCACTTT.

The chain links TRBV5-1 to TRBJ2-1; TRBD2 aligns across 7 bases. The germline V gene encodes CDR1 SGHRS and CDR2 YFSETQ. The V gene end was trimmed by 4 bases and the J gene end by 2 bases; junction bases not matched to a gene: 9. The CDR3 totals 16 residues. CDR3 bases: TGCGCCAGCAGCCCCAGCGCGGGAGAAACCTACAATGAGCAGTTCTTC. It translates to CASSPSAGETYNEQFF.

This chain uses TRBV5-1 with TRBJ2-1; D is possibly TRBD1 (6 bases). The CDR3 sequence is 15 residues long. Between the trimmed V and J ends, which lost 3 bases and 7 bases, there was a span of 17 bases. Germline assignment: CDR1 SGHRS and CDR2 YFSETQ. This chain's CDR3 is CASSSSNAGVNEQFF. CDR3 coding DNA: TGCGCCAGCAGCTCGTCCAACGCAGGGGTAAATGAGCAGTTCTTC. Based on the CDR3 plus reference TRBV5-1 and TRBJ2-1, the full variable domain is KAGVTQTPRYLIKTRGQQVTLSCSPISGHRSVSWYQQTPGQGLQFLFEYFSETQRNKGNFPGRFSGRQFSNSRSEMNVSTLELGDSALYLCASSSSNAGVNEQFFGPGTRLTVL.

J is TRBJ1-1 and V is TRBV20-1; weak D call: TRBD1 (5 bases). V lost 7 bases to trimming and J lost 5 bases, with 8 bases between them. This CDR3 contains 10 residues. CDR1 and CDR2 (germline): DFQATT, SNEGSKA (reference sequence). The DNA for the CDR3 is TGCAGTGTGGGGGGGACTGAAGCTTTCTTT. Amino acids: CSVGGTEAFF.

The V and J genes are TRBV9 and TRBJ2-7, with D perhaps TRBD1 (5 bases). This CDR3 has 15 residues. Germline V lookup: CDR1 SGDLS, CDR2 YYNGEE. V was trimmed by 0 bases and J by 1 base, leaving 11 bases between them. CDR3 loop: CASSVGSQVSYEQYF. CDR3 in DNA: TGTGCCAGCAGCGTAGGTTCACAGGTATCCTACGAGCAGTACTTC.

The chain couples TRBV7-2 to TRBJ2-5; 7 bases agree with TRBD2. V gave up 4 bases and J gave up 5 bases; unmatched junction bases: 7. Germline CDR1 is SGHTA and CDR2 is FQGNSA. The CDR3 length is 14 residues. This CDR3 is CASSSPTSPETQYF. The CDR3 nucleotides are TGTGCCAGCAGCTCGCCGACTAGCCCCGAGACCCAGTACTTC. The full variable domain, completed using reference TRBV7-2 and TRBJ2-5, is GAGVSQSPSNKVTEKGKDVELRCDPISGHTALYWYRQSLGQGLEFLIYFQGNSAPDKSGLPSDRFSAERTGGSVSTLTIQRTQQEDSAVYLCASSSPTSPETQYFGPGTRLLVL.

The chain links TRBV4-3 to TRBJ2-7, with 7 bases that match TRBD2. The CDR3 has 15 residues. Germline CDR1 reads LGHNA; CDR2 reads YSLEER. Trimming cost V 1 base and J 0 bases; bases outside gene matches: 3. CDR3 sequence reads: CASSQVRGSSYEQYF. The DNA for the CDR3 is TGCGCCAGCAGCCAAGTGCGGGGGTCCTCCTACGAGCAGTACTTC.

The chain recombines TRBV5-1 with TRBJ2-7; the match to TRBD1 covers 10 bases. V was pared by 5 bases and J by 3 bases, with 8 bases of the junction left unmatched. Germline V gives CDR1 SGHRS, CDR2 YFSETQ. The CDR3 loop spans 15 amino acids. CDR3 in amino acids: CASSPGTGDDYEQYF. DNA of the CDR3: TGCGCCAGCAGTCCCGGGACAGGGGATGACTACGAGCAGTACTTC.

This chain connects TRBV7-3 to TRBJ1-1; D is unclear. In germline, CDR1 is SGHTA, CDR2 FQGTGA. Trimming took off 8 bases at V and 7 bases at J, with 14 bases between the two ends. The CDR3 consists of 12 residues. The CDR3 region is CASEGPGSEAFF. The CDR3, as DNA: TGTGCCAGCGAGGGCCCCGGCAGTGAAGCTTTCTTT.

The CDR3 spells CASSGGNPANEQFF. In DNA form, the CDR3 reads TGTGCCAGCAGTGGCGGTAACCCTGCCAATGAGCAGTTCTTC. The chain recombines TRBV27 with TRBJ2-1; no clear D gene. CDR3 length equals 14 residues. Trimming stripped 5 bases from V and 6 bases from J, with 14 bases between. Germline CDR1 MNHEY, CDR2 SMNVEV (reference sequence).

This rearrangement joins TRBV6-1 to TRBJ1-1, with D possibly matching TRBD1 (6 bases). The CDR3 length is 13 residues. The germline gives CDR1 MNHNS, CDR2 SASEGT. V lost 6 bases to trimming and J lost 3 bases, with 11 bases between them. This CDR3 reads CASSGGRDTEAFF. Here the CDR3 DNA reads TGTGCCAGCAGCGGGGGGCGGGACACTGAAGCTTTCTTT.

The V gene is TRBV6-1, the J gene TRBJ1-1; D call uncertain. The germline gives CDR1 MNHNS, CDR2 SASEGT. This CDR3 is 12 amino acids long. Trimming pared 4 bases from V and 5 bases from J, leaving 8 bases between. Here the CDR3 reads CASSVRRTEAFF. CDR3 nucleotides: TGTGCCAGCAGTGTCAGAAGAACTGAAGCTTTCTTT.

The CDR3 DNA follows: TGTGCCAGCAGCTGGGACAGAAACTACAATGAGCAGTTCTTC. Protein sequence: CASSWDRNYNEQFF. The chain is built from TRBV7-9 and TRBJ2-1; the match to TRBD1 covers 7 bases. Trimming took 4 bases from V and 3 from J; bases not matched to a gene: 3. CDR3 length: 14 amino acids. Germline lookup yields CDR1 SEHNR and CDR2 FQNEAQ (reference sequence).